A selection of T cell receptor beta chains follows, all from one sample in a study of blood T cells in healthy people across ages. MiXCR, applied by TCRdb to the 5' RACE reads, yields one record per CDR3 protein. The repertoire has hundreds of thousands of distinct CDR3 sequences, about 52% of them found once; the top ten carry 45% to 55%. Sample: blood. These TCRs come from a man aged 60 to 69 in good health. CDR3s include the opening cysteine and the closing phenylalanine or tryptophan. The order of the fields is J gene, V gene, D gene, clone size, CDR3 DNA, CDR3 protein. A D gene is named only where the DNA matches it firmly. Only some rows state a clone size, as once, few, many or a class for expanded clones.

j_call: TRBJ1-6; v_call: TRBV12-3/TRBV12-4; d_call: -; clone_size: -; cdr3_nt: TGTGCCAGCAGTGGGGGCCGAGGGGCTAATTCACCCCTCCACTTT; cdr3_aa: CASSGGRGANSPLHF
j_call: TRBJ2-5; v_call: TRBV27; d_call: -; clone_size: -; cdr3_nt: TGTGCCAGCAGTTTATTTGGCAACACACAAGAGACCCAGTACTTC; cdr3_aa: CASSLFGNTQETQYF
j_call: TRBJ2-1; v_call: TRBV7-2; d_call: TRBD1; clone_size: -; cdr3_nt: TGTGCCAGCAGCTTAGGGACAGGGATGGTCTATGAGCAGTTCTTC; cdr3_aa: CASSLGTGMVYEQFF
j_call: TRBJ2-3; v_call: TRBV29-1; d_call: TRBD1; clone_size: -; cdr3_nt: TGCAGCGTGGGCGACGGGACAGGGGGCAATACGCAGTATTTT; cdr3_aa: CSVGDGTGGNTQYF
j_call: TRBJ2-4; v_call: TRBV27; d_call: TRBD1; clone_size: -; cdr3_nt: TGTGCCAGCAGTAGGACAGGTTTCAAAAACATTCAGTACTTC; cdr3_aa: CASSRTGFKNIQYF
j_call: TRBJ2-7; v_call: TRBV7-2; d_call: -; clone_size: many; cdr3_nt: TGTGCCAGCAGCCTAAACCGGGCCGCAAACTACGAGCAGTACTTC; cdr3_aa: CASSLNRAANYEQYF
j_call: TRBJ2-5; v_call: TRBV7-2; d_call: TRBD2; clone_size: few; cdr3_nt: TGTGCCAGCAGCCCCGGACTAGCTGAGACCCAGTACTTC; cdr3_aa: CASSPGLAETQYF
j_call: TRBJ2-5; v_call: TRBV2; d_call: -; clone_size: few; cdr3_nt: TGTGCCAGCAGGAGGAGGGCAGGGAGCCTCCGAGAGACCCAGTACTTC; cdr3_aa: CASRRRAGSLRETQYF
j_call: TRBJ1-4; v_call: TRBV11-2; d_call: TRBD1; clone_size: once; cdr3_nt: TGTGCCAGCAGCCCGGGGGGGACAGGGAAGGAAAAACTGTTTTTT; cdr3_aa: CASSPGGTGKEKLFF
j_call: TRBJ2-7; v_call: TRBV7-3; d_call: -; clone_size: -; cdr3_nt: TGTGCCAGCAGCTCTCAGAGTGGGTCCTACAATGAGCAGTACTTC; cdr3_aa: CASSSQSGSYNEQYF
j_call: TRBJ1-2; v_call: TRBV12-3/TRBV12-4; d_call: -; clone_size: -; cdr3_nt: TGTGCCAGCAGTTTAGGGACACGCGTTGGCTACACCTTC; cdr3_aa: CASSLGTRVGYTF
j_call: TRBJ2-7; v_call: TRBV5-6; d_call: -; clone_size: -; cdr3_nt: TGTGCCAGCAGCGGGCCAGACAGGTTCTACGAGCAGTACTTC; cdr3_aa: CASSGPDRFYEQYF
j_call: TRBJ1-2; v_call: TRBV5-1; d_call: -; clone_size: -; cdr3_nt: TGCGCCAGCAGCTTGGAAGACAACTATGGCTACACCTTC; cdr3_aa: CASSLEDNYGYTF
j_call: TRBJ2-6; v_call: TRBV2; d_call: -; clone_size: -; cdr3_nt: TGTGCCAGCCGAGTTCACAACTCTGGGGCCAACGTCCTGACTTTC; cdr3_aa: CASRVHNSGANVLTF
j_call: TRBJ2-1; v_call: TRBV6-1; d_call: TRBD1; clone_size: -; cdr3_nt: TGTGCCAGCAGTGGTCCGGGACAGGGGAGTGAGCAGTTCTTC; cdr3_aa: CASSGPGQGSEQFF
j_call: TRBJ2-1; v_call: TRBV9; d_call: TRBD1; clone_size: -; cdr3_nt: TGTGCCAGCAGCTCACAACCGGGACAGGGATACAATGAGCAGTTCTTC; cdr3_aa: CASSSQPGQGYNEQFF
j_call: TRBJ2-3; v_call: TRBV20-1; d_call: TRBD2; clone_size: -; cdr3_nt: TGCAGTGCCCACTCCTTGCGGGAGGGCCCGACTGATACGCAGTATTTT; cdr3_aa: CSAHSLREGPTDTQYF
j_call: TRBJ2-3; v_call: TRBV5-1; d_call: TRBD2; clone_size: -; cdr3_nt: TGCGCCAGCGCGTTAGCGGGGGCCTCAGATACGCAGTATTTT; cdr3_aa: CASALAGASDTQYF
j_call: TRBJ2-1; v_call: TRBV7-2; d_call: TRBD2; clone_size: many; cdr3_nt: TGTGCCAGCAGCTCGACTAGCGGGGGGTACAATGAGCAGTTCTTC; cdr3_aa: CASSSTSGGYNEQFF
j_call: TRBJ2-3; v_call: TRBV12-3/TRBV12-4; d_call: -; clone_size: many; cdr3_nt: TGTGCCAGCACCCCCCGGACCCGCACAGATACGCAGTATTTT; cdr3_aa: CASTPRTRTDTQYF
j_call: TRBJ2-3; v_call: TRBV4-3; d_call: -; clone_size: few; cdr3_nt: TGCGCCAGCAGCCAAATGGCTGGAGGTACGCAGTATTTT; cdr3_aa: CASSQMAGGTQYF
j_call: TRBJ2-7; v_call: TRBV11-2; d_call: -; clone_size: -; cdr3_nt: TGTGCCAGCAGCTTACCCCGACAGCCACCCTACGAGCAGTACTTC; cdr3_aa: CASSLPRQPPYEQYF
j_call: TRBJ1-2; v_call: TRBV12-3/TRBV12-4; d_call: TRBD1; clone_size: many; cdr3_nt: TGTGCCAGCAGTTTCGCCCGACAGGGCTATGGCTACACCTTC; cdr3_aa: CASSFARQGYGYTF
j_call: TRBJ2-3; v_call: TRBV6-2/TRBV6-3; d_call: -; clone_size: -; cdr3_nt: TGTGCCAGCAGTTACTCACGAGGGGAACACACAGATACGCAGTATTTT; cdr3_aa: CASSYSRGEHTDTQYF
j_call: TRBJ2-1; v_call: TRBV2; d_call: TRBD2; clone_size: -; cdr3_nt: TGTACCAGCAGTGAGCGGGGATACAATGAGCAGTTCTTC; cdr3_aa: CTSSERGYNEQFF
j_call: TRBJ2-7; v_call: TRBV15; d_call: -; clone_size: -; cdr3_nt: TGTGCCACCAGCAGAGATATGAAACGGGCAACTCTCCCGTACGAGCAGTACTTC; cdr3_aa: CATSRDMKRATLPYEQYF
j_call: TRBJ2-1; v_call: TRBV5-1; d_call: -; clone_size: -; cdr3_nt: TGCGCCAGCAGCTCGGTTAACACGCTCAATGAGCAGTTCTTC; cdr3_aa: CASSSVNTLNEQFF
j_call: TRBJ2-6; v_call: TRBV6-2/TRBV6-3; d_call: -; clone_size: -; cdr3_nt: TGTGCCAGCAGTCCTACCAACAGCCCTGGGGCCAACGTCCTGACTTTC; cdr3_aa: CASSPTNSPGANVLTF
j_call: TRBJ2-2; v_call: TRBV7-2; d_call: TRBD2; clone_size: -; cdr3_nt: TGTGCCAGCATGGCCCACGGGGGGGGTGGCGGGGAGCTGTTTTTT; cdr3_aa: CASMAHGGGGGELFF
j_call: TRBJ2-3; v_call: TRBV3-1; d_call: TRBD2; clone_size: few; cdr3_nt: TGTGCCAGCAGCCAAGACCCCGGGGGGGCCGTAGATACGCAGTATTTT; cdr3_aa: CASSQDPGGAVDTQYF
j_call: TRBJ2-7; v_call: TRBV28; d_call: -; clone_size: many; cdr3_nt: TGTGCCAGCACAAATGCTGGAGGGGGAGGAGCGAACGAGCAGTACTTC; cdr3_aa: CASTNAGGGGANEQYF
j_call: TRBJ2-5; v_call: TRBV6-2/TRBV6-3; d_call: -; clone_size: -; cdr3_nt: TGTGCCAGCAGCAGACAGGTCGAGACCCAGTACTTC; cdr3_aa: CASSRQVETQYF
j_call: TRBJ1-6; v_call: TRBV7-2; d_call: -; clone_size: -; cdr3_nt: TGTGCCAGCAGCTCAGCTGGACCGCTAGTAGGTTCACCCCTCCACTTT; cdr3_aa: CASSSAGPLVGSPLHF
j_call: TRBJ2-3; v_call: TRBV9; d_call: TRBD2; clone_size: -; cdr3_nt: TGTGCCAGCAGCGGAGCGGGAGTGACAGATACGCAGTATTTT; cdr3_aa: CASSGAGVTDTQYF
j_call: TRBJ2-4; v_call: TRBV20-1; d_call: -; clone_size: -; cdr3_nt: TGCAGTGCAAGCTCAGACCCGGGACGGAAAAACATTCAGTACTTC; cdr3_aa: CSASSDPGRKNIQYF
j_call: TRBJ1-2; v_call: TRBV5-1; d_call: -; clone_size: -; cdr3_nt: TGCGCCAGCAGCTCAGACTACTATGGCTACACCTTC; cdr3_aa: CASSSDYYGYTF
j_call: TRBJ2-7; v_call: TRBV6-5; d_call: -; clone_size: -; cdr3_nt: TGTGCCAGCAGTTCCATCAAGGGGGATTCCTACGAGCAGTACTTC; cdr3_aa: CASSSIKGDSYEQYF
j_call: TRBJ2-5; v_call: TRBV7-2; d_call: -; clone_size: many; cdr3_nt: TGTGCCAGCAGCTCCCGCCGAGTGGCGGAGCCGCGGGAGACCCAGTACTTC; cdr3_aa: CASSSRRVAEPRETQYF
j_call: TRBJ2-7; v_call: TRBV6-5; d_call: TRBD2; clone_size: few; cdr3_nt: TGTGCCAGCAGTTACCCCGGGACTAGCACCTACGAGCAGTACTTC; cdr3_aa: CASSYPGTSTYEQYF
j_call: TRBJ2-3; v_call: TRBV24-1; d_call: TRBD1; clone_size: -; cdr3_nt: TGTGCCACCAGTGATCCCGGACAGGGGTATCCCACAGATACGCAGTATTTT; cdr3_aa: CATSDPGQGYPTDTQYF
j_call: TRBJ2-7; v_call: TRBV15; d_call: TRBD1; clone_size: -; cdr3_nt: TGTGCCACCAGCACGACTTACAGGGGTCTGGGCGAGCAGTACTTC; cdr3_aa: CATSTTYRGLGEQYF